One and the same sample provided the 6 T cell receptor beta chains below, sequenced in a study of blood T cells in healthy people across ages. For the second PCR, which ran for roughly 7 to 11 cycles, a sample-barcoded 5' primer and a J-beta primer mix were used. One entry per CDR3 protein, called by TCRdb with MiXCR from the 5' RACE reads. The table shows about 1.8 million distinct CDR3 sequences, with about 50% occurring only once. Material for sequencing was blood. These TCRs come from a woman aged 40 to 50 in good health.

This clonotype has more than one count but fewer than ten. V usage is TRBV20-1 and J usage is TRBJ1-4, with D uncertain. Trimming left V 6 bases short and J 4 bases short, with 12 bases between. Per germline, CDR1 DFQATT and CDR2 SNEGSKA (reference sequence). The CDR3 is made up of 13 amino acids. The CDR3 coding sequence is TGCAGTGCCAAAGAGGGTCATAATGAAAAACTGTTTTTT. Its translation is CSAKEGHNEKLFF.

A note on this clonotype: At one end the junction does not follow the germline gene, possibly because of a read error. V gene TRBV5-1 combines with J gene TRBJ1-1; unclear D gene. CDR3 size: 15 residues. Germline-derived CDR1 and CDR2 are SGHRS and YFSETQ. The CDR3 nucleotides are TGCGCCAGCAGCAACGGCGGCGCTTGGAACACTCAAGCTTTCTTT. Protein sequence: CASSNGGAWNTQAFF. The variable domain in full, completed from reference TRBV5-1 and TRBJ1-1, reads KAGVTQTPRYLIKTRGQQVTLSCSPISGHRSVSWYQQTPGQGLQFLFEYFSETQRNKGNFPGRFSGRQFSNSRSEMNVSTLELGDSALYLCASSNGGAWNTQAFFGQGTRLTVV.

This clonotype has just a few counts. In nucleotides, the CDR3 is TGCAGTGCCCCCCTCGGGACTGGGGCCAACGTCCTGACTTTC. Its protein product is CSAPLGTGANVLTF. The chain carries TRBV20-1 and TRBJ2-6; a possible D gene is TRBD2 (5 bases). Germline CDR1 is DFQATT and CDR2 is SNEGSKA (reference sequence). The CDR3 runs to 14 residues. V was pared by 6 bases and J by 2 bases, with 11 bases between.

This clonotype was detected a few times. The CDR3 sequence is CSARKGQVYQPQHF. As DNA, the CDR3 is TGCAGTGCTAGAAAAGGACAGGTTTATCAGCCCCAGCATTTT. This rearrangement joins TRBV20-1 to TRBJ1-5, with 7 nucleotides matching TRBD1. In germline, CDR1 is DFQATT, CDR2 SNEGSKA (reference sequence). The CDR3 is 14 amino acids. Losses at the gene ends were 2 bases for V and 5 bases for J; bases not matched to a gene: 6.

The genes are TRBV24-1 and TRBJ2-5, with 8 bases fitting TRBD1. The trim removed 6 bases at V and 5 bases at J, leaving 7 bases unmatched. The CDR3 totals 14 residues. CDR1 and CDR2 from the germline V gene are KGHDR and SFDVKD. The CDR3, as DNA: TGTGCCACCAGTAGCCTGACAGGGGAGGAGACCCAGTACTTC. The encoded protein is CATSSLTGEETQYF.

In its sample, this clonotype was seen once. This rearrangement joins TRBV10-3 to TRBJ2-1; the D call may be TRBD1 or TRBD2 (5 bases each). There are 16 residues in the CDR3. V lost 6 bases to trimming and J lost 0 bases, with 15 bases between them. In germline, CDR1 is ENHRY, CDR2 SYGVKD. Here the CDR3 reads CAISGDEYGSYNEQFF. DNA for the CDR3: TGTGCCATCAGCGGGGACGAGTATGGCTCCTACAATGAGCAGTTCTTC.